The 10 T cell receptor beta chains reported below all come from one sample, sequenced in a study of cytomegalovirus exposure and HLA in healthy donors. Both 60 Vbeta primers and 13 Jbeta primers went into the PCR. Using immunoSEQ multiplex PCR, the repertoire was profiled, and TCRdb retains in-frame clones only, with some absent. The data contain 85,000 to 100,000 clones, roughly four fifths of them singletons. Material for sequencing was PBMCs. These receptors came from a woman between 18 and 29 years old in good health and CMV-seropositive.

The chain employs TRBV5-1 and TRBJ2-1, with 12 bases that match TRBD2. Trimming removed 3 bases from V and 3 bases from J; junction bases left unmatched: 1. This CDR3 comprises 15 residues. Per germline, CDR1 SGHRS and CDR2 YFSETQ. CDR3 in DNA: TGCGCCAGCAGCTGGACTAGCGGGGTCTACAATGAGCAGTTCTTC. Its protein product is CASSWTSGVYNEQFF.

The chain combines TRBV7-6 with TRBJ2-2; possible D gene TRBD2, 6 bases. V lost 4 bases, J lost 10 bases, and 16 bases lay in between. Looked up from germline, CDR1 is SGHVS and CDR2 is FNYEAQ. CDR3 length equals 14 residues. CDR3 in DNA: TGTGCCAGCAGCTCCTTTGCAGCGGGTGTGGAGCTGTTTTTT. The encoded protein is CASSSFAAGVELFF.

The chain uses TRBV27 and TRBJ1-2, with 7 bases fitting TRBD1. V gave up 9 bases and J gave up 4 bases; unmatched junction bases: 2. CDR1 is MNHEY and CDR2 is SMNVEV in the germline V gene (reference sequence). The CDR3 spans 11 residues. Here the CDR3 DNA reads TGTGCCAGAGACAGGGTCTATGGCTACACCTTC. It specifies CARDRVYGYTF.

This chain uses TRBV19 with TRBJ1-2; D is undetermined. Germline V gene lookup returns CDR1 LNHDA and CDR2 SQIVND (reference sequence). V shed 8 bases and J shed 4 bases, with 14 bases lying between them. This CDR3 is 13 amino acids long. DNA for the CDR3: TGTGCCAGTTCTGTGGAGACTATCTATGGCTACACCTTC. This translates into CASSVETIYGYTF.

The rearrangement links TRBV25-1 to TRBJ2-7, with D possibly matching TRBD2 (5 bases). The CDR3 length is 13 residues. V lost 3 bases to trimming and J lost 5 bases, with 11 bases between them. Per germline, CDR1 MGHDK and CDR2 SYGVNS. CDR3 sequence (DNA): TGTGCCAGCAGTGAGGGTGGAGGTAACGAGCAGTACTTC. Translated: CASSEGGGNEQYF.

This clone was seen more than once but under ten times. This chain uses TRBV25-1 with TRBJ1-1; TRBD1 is a possible D gene (5 bases). The CDR3 loop spans 13 amino acids. V was clipped by 5 bases and J by 5 bases, with 12 bases between them. Per germline, CDR1 MGHDK and CDR2 SYGVNS. The CDR3 DNA reads as TGTGCCAGCAGTTTGGGGGGTATAACTGAAGCTTTCTTT. This encodes CASSLGGITEAFF.

The V and J genes are TRBV6-5 and TRBJ2-7; a weak D match, TRBD2 (5 bases). CDR1 and CDR2 (germline): MNHEY, SVGAGI. Trimming left V 2 bases short and J 6 bases short, with 14 bases between. CDR3 size: 14 residues. The CDR3, as DNA: TGTGCCAGCAGTTACGCCGGTGGAGCGGCCGAGCAGTACTTC. Translation gives CASSYAGGAAEQYF.

This clone was counted between two and nine times. The genes are TRBV19 and TRBJ1-5; D is ambiguous. V was cut by 5 bases and J by 8 bases, with 13 bases left in between. The CDR3 is 13 amino acids. Germline V gene lookup returns CDR1 LNHDA and CDR2 SQIVND (reference sequence). The DNA of the CDR3 is TGTGCCAGTAGTTCCGACTCGAGAGAGCCCCAGCATTTT. Amino acids: CASSSDSREPQHF.

This clone was detected many times. V usage is TRBV25-1 and J usage is TRBJ2-7, with 7 bases fitting TRBD1. Unmatched junction bases numbered 5, after V lost 1 base and J lost 8 bases. The CDR3 covers 13 residues. The germline CDR1 and CDR2 sequences are MGHDK and SYGVNS. The CDR3 sequence is CASSESSGQKQYF. CDR3 coding DNA: TGTGCCAGCAGTGAATCTTCGGGACAGAAGCAGTACTTC.

The chain recombines TRBV6-5 with TRBJ2-1; TRBD2 matches 12 bases. CDR3 length: 15 residues. V lost 5 bases, J lost 2 bases, and 1 base stayed unmatched. Per the germline V gene, CDR1 is MNHEY and CDR2 is SVGAGI. CDR3 sequence: CASSLAGGPYNEQFF. The CDR3 coding sequence is TGTGCCAGCAGTCTAGCGGGAGGGCCCTACAATGAGCAGTTCTTC.